These 5 T cell receptor beta chains were all obtained from the same sample, sequenced in a study of blood T cell repertoires in COVID-19. The table came from immunoSEQ multiplex PCR; TCRdb's copy has only in-frame clones and leaves some out. The sample contains roughly 130,000 clones, 70% to 85% of which appear only once. Sequencing was performed on peripheral blood. These receptors came from a man in his sixties with acute or convalescent COVID-19.

This clone was seen a few times. In nucleotides, the CDR3 is TGTGCCAGCAGTTATCCTGTACCTCTACCCGATGAGCAGTTCTTC. Translating gives CASSYPVPLPDEQFF. This chain links TRBV5-6 with TRBJ2-1, with D unclear. CDR3 size: 15 residues. CDR1 is SGHDT and CDR2 is YYEEEE in the germline V gene. V dropped 5 bases and J dropped 8 bases, with 20 bases sitting between them.

The rearrangement links TRBV5-1 to TRBJ2-1; 8 nucleotides align to TRBD1. CDR1 SGHRS and CDR2 YFSETQ come from the germline V gene. The CDR3 is 15 residues long. V lost 5 bases and J lost 3; bases outside the gene matches: 7. In nucleotides, the CDR3 is TGCGCCAGCAGGGAGGGACAGGTTATCTACAATGAGCAGTTCTTC. This sequence encodes CASREGQVIYNEQFF.

This clone was picked up a small number of times. The chain carries TRBV27 and TRBJ2-1, with TRBD2 matching over 12 bases. V trimming: 6 bases; J trimming: 7 bases; junction bases outside the gene matches: 4. The germline V gene has CDR1 MNHEY and CDR2 SMNVEV (reference sequence). The CDR3 has 14 residues. DNA of the CDR3: TGTGCCAGCAGGCTAGCGGGAGGGCCAAATGAGCAGTTCTTC. Translated, it gives CASRLAGGPNEQFF.

The chain is built from TRBV5-1 and TRBJ1-2, with 8 positions matching TRBD1. Looked up from germline, CDR1 is SGHRS and CDR2 is YFSETQ. Trimming cost V 4 bases and J 8 bases; bases outside gene matches: 13. The CDR3 is 15 residues long. The CDR3 reads CASSPYDRGAGGYTF. CDR3 coding DNA: TGCGCCAGCAGCCCGTATGACAGGGGCGCGGGAGGCTACACCTTC.

This chain uses TRBV7-9 with TRBJ2-1, with D possibly matching TRBD2 (6 bases). The CDR3 has 14 amino acids. Trimming pared 5 bases from V and 9 bases from J, leaving 17 bases between. CDR1 is SEHNR, CDR2 FQNEAQ, per germline (reference sequence). The CDR3 DNA is TGTGCCAGCAGCGCTGGGGCCCTAGCGAGTGAGCAGTTCTTC. Translated, it gives CASSAGALASEQFF.